What follows are 10 T cell receptor beta chains derived from one specimen sequenced in a study of T cell responses to AZD1222 COVID-19 vaccine. TCRdb keeps only in-frame clones here, not all; method: immunoSEQ multiplex PCR. This repertoire shows approximately 130,000 clones, approximately 85% found once; its top ten account for 9% to 9.5%. The sequences come from peripheral blood, collected on day 0 of AZD1222 vaccination. The receptors here all came from an adult in good health.

This clone has only a few counts. The chain joins TRBV7-2 to TRBJ2-3; 7 bases match TRBD2. V dropped 5 bases and J dropped 4; count of bases not matched to a gene: 9. The CDR3 loop spans 15 amino acids. Looked up from germline, CDR1 is SGHTA and CDR2 is FQGNSA. CDR3 coding DNA: TGTGCCAGCAGCCCACGTGGGGAGGGTTCAGATACGCAGTATTTT. Encoded protein: CASSPRGEGSDTQYF.

This chain uses TRBV27 with TRBJ2-7; D is unclear. V was clipped by 6 bases and J by 0 bases, with 9 bases between them. CDR1 is MNHEY and CDR2 is SMNVEV in the germline V gene (reference sequence). The CDR3 spans 13 residues. The CDR3 protein is CASRRDTSYEQYF. The CDR3 DNA follows: TGTGCCAGCAGACGCGATACCTCCTACGAGCAGTACTTC.

The CDR3 is CASSLADGNSNQPQHF. The CDR3 nucleotides are TGTGCCAGCAGCTTAGCGGACGGGAATAGCAATCAGCCCCAGCATTTT. V is TRBV7-9 and J is TRBJ1-5; D ambiguous. Germline assignment: CDR1 SEHNR and CDR2 FQNEAQ (reference sequence). CDR3 length: 16 amino acids. Trimming stripped 0 bases from V and 0 bases from J, with 9 bases between.

This chain joins TRBV7-3 and TRBJ2-1; D not resolved. Trimming pared 0 bases from V and 5 bases from J, leaving 11 bases between. The CDR3 totals 15 residues. Germline-derived CDR1 and CDR2 are SGHTA and FQGTGA. DNA for the CDR3: TGTGCCAGCAGCTTAACCGGGTTTGGTAACAATGAGCAGTTCTTC. It codes for CASSLTGFGNNEQFF.

The rearrangement joins TRBV11-2 to TRBJ2-1, with a possible D match to TRBD2 (6 bases). CDR1 and CDR2 (germline): SGHAT, FQNNGV. This CDR3 spans 12 amino acids. Trimming took 5 bases from V and 10 from J, leaving 12 bases between them. The CDR3 spells CASSPGTDEQFF. CDR3 in DNA: TGTGCCAGCAGCCCCGGGACTGACGAGCAGTTCTTC.

The chain combines TRBV29-1 with TRBJ2-1, with TRBD1 identical over 8 bases. Germline trimming cut 3 bases from V and 2 bases from J; bases unmatched to any gene: 3. The CDR3 is 14 residues long. Germline lookup yields CDR1 SQVTM and CDR2 ANQGSEA. CDR3 DNA sequence: TGCAGCGTTGATTCACAGGGGGCCTACAATGAGCAGTTCTTC. Protein sequence: CSVDSQGAYNEQFF.

This rearrangement joins TRBV24-1 to TRBJ2-3; TRBD1 might be the D (6 bases). Looked up from germline, CDR1 is KGHDR and CDR2 is SFDVKD. The CDR3 is 15 amino acids. The V and J ends lost 4 bases and 4 bases respectively, with 14 bases between them. In DNA, the CDR3 is TGTGCCACCAGTGACATGGGACACAATTCAGATACGCAGTATTTT. It specifies CATSDMGHNSDTQYF.

The chain combines TRBV7-2 with TRBJ1-2; D is ambiguous. From germline, CDR1 is SGHTA and CDR2 FQGNSA. The CDR3 runs 14 residues. V was trimmed by 0 bases and J by 1 base, leaving 6 bases between them. The CDR3 bases are TGTGCCAGCAGCTTAGCCACTGGTAACTATGGCTACACCTTC. Its translation: CASSLATGNYGYTF.

The chain carries TRBV24-1 and TRBJ2-5, with D perhaps TRBD1 or TRBD2 (5 bases each). Germline CDR1 and CDR2: KGHDR and SFDVKD. Trimming took off 3 bases at V and 4 bases at J, with 8 bases between the two ends. CDR3 length: 13 residues. The CDR3, as DNA: TGTGCCACCAGTGATGACAGCGGAGAGACCCAGTACTTC. Translation gives CATSDDSGETQYF.

This clone came up a few times. CDR3 residues: CASSLGPRASYEQYF. DNA of the CDR3: TGTGCCAGCAGCTTAGGGCCCAGGGCATCCTACGAGCAGTACTTC. The chain is built from TRBV11-2 and TRBJ2-7; tentatively, D is TRBD1 (5 bases). V shed 1 base and J shed 1 base, with 11 bases lying between them. The CDR3 totals 15 residues. Looked up from germline, CDR1 is SGHAT and CDR2 is FQNNGV.